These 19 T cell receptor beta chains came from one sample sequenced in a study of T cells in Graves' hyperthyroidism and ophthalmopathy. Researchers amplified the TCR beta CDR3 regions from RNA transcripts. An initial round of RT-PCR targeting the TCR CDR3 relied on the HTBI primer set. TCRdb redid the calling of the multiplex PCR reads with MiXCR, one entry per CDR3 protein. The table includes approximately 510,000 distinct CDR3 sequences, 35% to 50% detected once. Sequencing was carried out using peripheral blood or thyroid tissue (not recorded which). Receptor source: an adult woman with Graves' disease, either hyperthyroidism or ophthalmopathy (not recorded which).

CDR3 protein: CASSEPGTSEETQYF. DNA for the CDR3: TGCGCCAGCAGTGAACCTGGGACTAGCGAAGAGACCCAGTACTTC. The chain is built from TRBV10-2 and TRBJ2-5, with TRBD2 matching 10 bases. The V segment lost 3 bases and the J segment 3 bases; nucleotides outside the gene matches: 4. This CDR3 comprises 15 residues. Germline CDR1 and CDR2: WSHSY and SAAADI.

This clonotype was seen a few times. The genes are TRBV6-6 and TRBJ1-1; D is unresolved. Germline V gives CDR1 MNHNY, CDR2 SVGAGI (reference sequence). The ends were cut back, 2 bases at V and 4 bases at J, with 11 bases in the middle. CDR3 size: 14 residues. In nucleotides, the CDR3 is TGTGCCAGCAGTTACGCGAAGTCCGGCACTGAAGCTTTCTTT. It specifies CASSYAKSGTEAFF.

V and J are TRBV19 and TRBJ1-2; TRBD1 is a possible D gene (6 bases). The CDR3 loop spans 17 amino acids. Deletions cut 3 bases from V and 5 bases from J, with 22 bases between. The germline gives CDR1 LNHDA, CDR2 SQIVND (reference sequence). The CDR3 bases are TGTGCCAGTAGTATTGACAAAGTGGGGGCAGGCGAGTATGGCTACACCTTC. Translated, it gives CASSIDKVGAGEYGYTF.

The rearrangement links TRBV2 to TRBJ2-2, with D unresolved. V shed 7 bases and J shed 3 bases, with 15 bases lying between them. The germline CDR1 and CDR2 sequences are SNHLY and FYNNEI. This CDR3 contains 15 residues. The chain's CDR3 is CASTKRVVDTGELFF. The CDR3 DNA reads TGTGCCAGCACTAAAAGAGTGGTCGACACCGGGGAGCTGTTTTTT. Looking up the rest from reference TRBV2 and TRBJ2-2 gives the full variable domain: EPEVTQTPSHQVTQMGQEVILRCVPISNHLYFYWYRQILGQKVEFLVSFYNNEISEKSEIFDDQFSVERPDGSNFTLKIRSTKLEDSAMYFCASTKRVVDTGELFFGEGSRLTVL.

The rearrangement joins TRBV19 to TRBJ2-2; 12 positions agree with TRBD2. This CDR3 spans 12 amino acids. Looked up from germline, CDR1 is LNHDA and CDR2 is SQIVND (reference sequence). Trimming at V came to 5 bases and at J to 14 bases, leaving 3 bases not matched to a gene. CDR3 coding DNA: TGTGCCAGTAGTCGGACTAGCGGGATACTGTTTTTT. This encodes CASSRTSGILFF.

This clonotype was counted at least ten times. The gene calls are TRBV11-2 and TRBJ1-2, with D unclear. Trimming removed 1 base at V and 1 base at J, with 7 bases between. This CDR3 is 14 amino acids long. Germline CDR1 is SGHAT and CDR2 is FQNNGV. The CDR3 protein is CASSLGQDNYGYTF. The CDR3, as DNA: TGTGCCAGCAGCTTAGGTCAGGATAACTATGGCTACACCTTC.

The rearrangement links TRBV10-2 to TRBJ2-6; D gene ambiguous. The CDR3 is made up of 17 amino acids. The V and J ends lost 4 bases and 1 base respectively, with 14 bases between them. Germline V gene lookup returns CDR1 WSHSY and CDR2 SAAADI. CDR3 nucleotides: TGCGCCAGCAGTGGTGCCGGAATGGGGTCTGGGGCCAACGTCCTGACTTTC. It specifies CASSGAGMGSGANVLTF.

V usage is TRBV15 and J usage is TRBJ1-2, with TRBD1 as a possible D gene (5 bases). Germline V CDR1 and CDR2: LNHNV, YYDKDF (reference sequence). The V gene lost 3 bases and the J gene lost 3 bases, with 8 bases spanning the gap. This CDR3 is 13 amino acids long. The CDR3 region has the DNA TGTGCCACCAGCAGCTTGACAGACTATGGCTACACCTTC. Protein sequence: CATSSLTDYGYTF.

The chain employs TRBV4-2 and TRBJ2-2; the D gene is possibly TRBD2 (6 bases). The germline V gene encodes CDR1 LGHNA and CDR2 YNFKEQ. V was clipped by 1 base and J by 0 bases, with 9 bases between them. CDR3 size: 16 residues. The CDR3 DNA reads TGTGCCAGCAGCCAAGGTGCTAGCGCGAACACCGGGGAGCTGTTTTTT. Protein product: CASSQGASANTGELFF.

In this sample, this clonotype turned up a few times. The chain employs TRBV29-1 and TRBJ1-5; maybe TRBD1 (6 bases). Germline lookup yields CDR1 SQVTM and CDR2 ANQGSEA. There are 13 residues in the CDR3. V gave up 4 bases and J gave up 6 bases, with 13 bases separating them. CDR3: CSVVAGAGQPQHF. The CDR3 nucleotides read TGCAGCGTTGTGGCAGGGGCAGGTCAGCCCCAGCATTTT.

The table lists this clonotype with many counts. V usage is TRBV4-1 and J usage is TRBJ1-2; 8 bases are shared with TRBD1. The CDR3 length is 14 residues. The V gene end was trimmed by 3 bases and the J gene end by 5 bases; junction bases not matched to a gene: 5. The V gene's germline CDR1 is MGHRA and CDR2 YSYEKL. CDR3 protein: CASSQGQAEYGYTF. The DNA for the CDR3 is TGCGCCAGCAGCCAGGGACAGGCGGAGTATGGCTACACCTTC.

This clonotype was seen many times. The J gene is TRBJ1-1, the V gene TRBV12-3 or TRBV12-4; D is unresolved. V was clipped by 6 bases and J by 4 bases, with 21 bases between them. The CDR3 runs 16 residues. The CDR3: CASSPTPPGVGTEAFF. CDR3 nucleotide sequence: TGTGCCAGCAGCCCCACTCCCCCGGGAGTTGGCACTGAAGCTTTCTTT.

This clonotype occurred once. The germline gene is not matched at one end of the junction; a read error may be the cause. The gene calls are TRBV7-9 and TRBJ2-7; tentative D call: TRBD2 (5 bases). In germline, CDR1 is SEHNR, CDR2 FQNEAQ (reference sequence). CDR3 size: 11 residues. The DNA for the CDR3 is TGTTCCAGCGGCTTTTCCTACGAGCAGTACTTC. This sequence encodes CSSGFSYEQYF.

CDR3 protein: CSVANRFNEKLFF. For the CDR3, the DNA is TGCAGCGTTGCGAACAGGTTCAATGAAAAACTGTTTTTT. The gene calls are TRBV29-1 and TRBJ1-4, with a possible D match to TRBD1 (5 bases). CDR1 is SQVTM and CDR2 is ANQGSEA in the germline V gene. The ends were cut back, 4 bases at V and 5 bases at J, with 11 bases in the middle. The CDR3 is made up of 13 amino acids. The variable domain in full, completed from reference TRBV29-1 and TRBJ1-4, reads SAVISQKPSRDICQRGTSLTIQCQVDSQVTMMFWYRQQPGQSLTLIATANQGSEATYESGFVIDKFPISRPNLTFSTLTVSNMSPEDSSIYLCSVANRFNEKLFFGSGTQLSVL.

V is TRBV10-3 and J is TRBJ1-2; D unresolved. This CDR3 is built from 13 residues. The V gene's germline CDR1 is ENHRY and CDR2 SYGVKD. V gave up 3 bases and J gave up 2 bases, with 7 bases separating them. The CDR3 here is CAISEHYNYGYTF. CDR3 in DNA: TGTGCCATCAGTGAACACTACAACTATGGCTACACCTTC.

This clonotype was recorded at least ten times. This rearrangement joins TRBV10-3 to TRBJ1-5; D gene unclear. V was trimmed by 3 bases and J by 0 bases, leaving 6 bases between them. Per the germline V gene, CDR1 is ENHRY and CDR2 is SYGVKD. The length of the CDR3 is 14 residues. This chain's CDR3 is CAISDRNSNQPQHF. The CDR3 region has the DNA TGTGCCATCAGTGACAGAAATAGCAATCAGCCCCAGCATTTT.

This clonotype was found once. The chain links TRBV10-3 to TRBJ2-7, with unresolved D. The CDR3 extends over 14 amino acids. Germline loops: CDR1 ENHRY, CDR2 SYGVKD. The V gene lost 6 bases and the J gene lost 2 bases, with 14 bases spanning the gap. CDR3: CAIRDRNSPYEQYF. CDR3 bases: TGTGCCATCAGGGACCGGAACAGCCCCTACGAGCAGTACTTC.

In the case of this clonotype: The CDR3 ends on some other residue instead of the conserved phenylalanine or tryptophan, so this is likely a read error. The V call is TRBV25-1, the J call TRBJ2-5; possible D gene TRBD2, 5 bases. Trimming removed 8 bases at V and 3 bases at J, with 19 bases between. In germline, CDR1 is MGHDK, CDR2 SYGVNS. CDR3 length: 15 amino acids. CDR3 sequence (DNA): TGTGCCAGCGGGAGCATTGGAGCTCTGAAAGAGACCCAGTACCTC. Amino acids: CASGSIGALKETQYL.

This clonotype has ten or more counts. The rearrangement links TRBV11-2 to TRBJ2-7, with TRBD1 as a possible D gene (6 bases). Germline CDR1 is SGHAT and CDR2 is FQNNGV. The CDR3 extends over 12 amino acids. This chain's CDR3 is CAGRDNSYEQYF. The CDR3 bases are TGTGCGGGCCGGGACAACTCCTACGAGCAGTACTTC.